The next 8 T cell receptor beta chains were all read from a single sample in a study of blood T cell repertoires in COVID-19. Using immunoSEQ multiplex PCR, the repertoire was profiled, and TCRdb retains in-frame clones only, with some absent. The sample lists around 140,000 clones, roughly 88% occurring once. Sequencing used peripheral blood. These receptors originate from a woman aged 45-60 years with acute or convalescent COVID-19.

The chain is built from TRBV19 and TRBJ2-1; 10 nucleotides line up with TRBD1. The length of the CDR3 is 14 residues. Looked up from germline, CDR1 is LNHDA and CDR2 is SQIVND (reference sequence). V lost 6 bases to trimming and J lost 5 bases; unmatched junction nucleotides: 4. This chain's CDR3 is CASSRDRGNNEQFF. For the CDR3, the DNA is TGTGCCAGTAGCCGGGACAGGGGAAACAATGAGCAGTTCTTC.

The J gene is TRBJ1-6, the V gene TRBV3-1 (or the pseudogene TRBV3-2), with 10 bases aligning to TRBD1. V gave up 3 bases and J gave up 10 bases; unmatched junction bases: 12. Germline CDR1 reads LGHDT; CDR2 reads YNNKEL (reference sequence). This CDR3 contains 17 residues. The CDR3 loop reads CASSQRLTGTGDSPLHF. DNA for the CDR3: TGTGCCAGCAGCCAGCGGCTCACCGGGACAGGGGACTCACCCCTCCACTTT.

This chain connects TRBV2 to TRBJ2-5, with TRBD1 as a possible D gene (7 bases). V lost 6 bases and J lost 5, with 16 bases in between. CDR1 and CDR2 from the germline V gene are SNHLY and FYNNEI. This CDR3 contains 14 residues. The CDR3 sequence is CASREGRGKETQYF. The CDR3 DNA sequence: TGTGCCAGCAGGGAGGGCAGGGGGAAGGAGACCCAGTACTTC.

This clone was found once. This chain links TRBV5-8 with TRBJ1-2; no reliable D call. The CDR3 spans 12 residues. V was shortened by 4 bases and J by 9 bases, with 13 bases between the two germline ends. CDR1 SGHTS and CDR2 YDEGEE come from the germline V gene. Here the CDR3 reads CASSPRVFRYTF. CDR3 DNA: TGTGCCAGCAGCCCCCGGGTTTTTCGCTACACCTTC. The full variable domain, in which reference TRBV5-8 and TRBJ1-2 provide the parts outside the CDR3, is EAGVTQSPTHLIKTRGQQATLRCSPISGHTSVYWYQQALGLGLQFLLWYDEGEERNRGNFPPRFSGRQFPNYSSELNVNALELEDSALYLCASSPRVFRYTFGSGTRLTVV.

In DNA, the CDR3 is TGTGCCAGCAGCTTTGAGTACAATGAGCAGTTCTTC. Translated: CASSFEYNEQFF. The chain has TRBV5-4 and TRBJ2-1; D unresolved. The germline V gene has CDR1 SGHNT and CDR2 YYREEE (reference sequence). The length of the CDR3 is 12 residues. Trimming removed 2 bases at V and 4 bases at J, with 4 bases between.

The chain carries TRBV3-1 (or the pseudogene TRBV3-2) and TRBJ2-7, with D hard to call. The CDR3 contains 14 residues. Germline V gene lookup returns CDR1 LGHDT and CDR2 YNNKEL (reference sequence). V lost 4 bases and J 5 bases, leaving 15 bases between the germline ends. CDR3 nucleotide sequence: TGTGCCAGCAGCCGTCAGACAATTACCCACGAGCAGTACTTC. Amino acids: CASSRQTITHEQYF.

The chain uses TRBV7-9 and TRBJ2-1; D gene uncertain. V was clipped by 1 base and J by 2 bases, with 9 bases between them. Germline loops: CDR1 SEHNR, CDR2 FQNEAQ (reference sequence). The CDR3 loop spans 15 amino acids. CDR3 nucleotide sequence: TGTGCCAGCAGCTTAGTCACGGGTACCTACAATGAGCAGTTCTTC. Protein: CASSLVTGTYNEQFF.

This clone has more than one count but fewer than ten. The V call is TRBV5-1, the J call TRBJ2-7; no clear D. V lost 9 bases to trimming and J lost 2 bases, with 18 bases between them. Looked up from germline, CDR1 is SGHRS and CDR2 is YFSETQ. CDR3 length: 14 residues. The CDR3 DNA reads TGCGCCACGCAACAGCTCTCCGGCCCCTACGAGCAGTACTTC. As protein: CATQQLSGPYEQYF.